This T cell receptor (beta chain) was sequenced for a study of blood T cell repertoires in COVID-19. CDR3 length: 23 amino acids. Germline assignment: CDR1 LGHDT and CDR2 YNNKEL (reference sequence). Trimming removed 4 bases from V and 0 bases from J; junction bases left unmatched: 22. The method was immunoSEQ multiplex PCR; TCRdb's version includes in-frame clones alone and lacks a portion of them. In the table there are about 64,000 clones, around 89% of which are singletons. The sequencing sample was made of PBMCs or T cells enriched from blood (not recorded which). The TCR originated in a woman aged 35 to 49 who had recovered from COVID-19. The V and J genes are TRBV3-1 (or the pseudogene TRBV3-2) and TRBJ2-1; 12 positions match TRBD1. CDR3: CASSPGTGGRVADSLSSYNEQFF. CDR3 bases: TGTGCCAGCAGCCCTGGGACAGGGGGCAGGGTAGCTGACTCGTTAAGCTCCTACAATGAGCAGTTCTTC.